The next 13 T cell receptor beta chains were all read from a single sample in a study of CD8 T cells in ankylosing spondylitis. Study-wide results and limits: Ankylosing spondylitis blood appeared to be characterized by a TCR beta motif of about 8 highly homologous variants.

Each CDR3 protein is one row after TCRdb ran MiXCR on the 5' RACE reads. Here the sample spans fewer than 450,000 distinct CDR3 sequences, approximately 17% being singletons. Antigens of these TCRs are unknown. Source material: blood, either unsorted or a sorted T cell fraction (not recorded which). Receptors originate from a male donor with ankylosing spondylitis.

This clonotype was detected only a few times. This sequence joins TRBV20-1 and TRBJ1-4; the match to TRBD1 covers 8 bases. Germline V lookup: CDR1 DFQATT, CDR2 SNEGSKA (reference sequence). The CDR3 extends over 11 amino acids. Losses at the gene ends were 2 bases for V and 15 bases for J; bases not matched to a gene: 5. Written as DNA, the CDR3 is TGCAGTGCTAGACCCGGGACAGGCATGTTTTTT. Its protein is CSARPGTGMFF.

This clonotype has just a few counts. The chain recombines TRBV2 with TRBJ2-5; TRBD1 is a possible D gene (5 bases). CDR1 and CDR2 (germline): SNHLY, FYNNEI. The CDR3 length is 13 residues. The V and J ends lost 7 bases and 4 bases respectively, with 13 bases between them. The CDR3 DNA is TGTGCCAGCATCGGGCAGGGAACAGAGACCCAGTACTTC. This translates into CASIGQGTETQYF.

The V call is TRBV20-1, the J call TRBJ2-6, with D possibly TRBD1 on 5 matching bases. The CDR3 consists of 19 residues. Germline V gene sequence: CDR1 DFQATT, CDR2 SNEGSKA (reference sequence). Trimming left V 2 bases short and J 0 bases short, with 20 bases between. The CDR3 protein is CSARLTGRAQSSGANVLTF. For the CDR3, the DNA is TGCAGTGCTAGACTTACCGGCAGGGCCCAAAGCTCTGGGGCCAACGTCCTGACTTTC.

The chain links TRBV7-9 to TRBJ1-4; maybe TRBD1 (5 bases). The CDR3 consists of 16 residues. Trimming took 1 base from V and 6 from J, leaving 15 bases between them. Germline V lookup: CDR1 SEHNR, CDR2 FQNEAQ (reference sequence). The CDR3 region is CASSLDAGPRDEKLFF. Written as DNA, the CDR3 is TGTGCCAGCAGCTTAGATGCGGGGCCAAGGGATGAAAAACTGTTTTTT.

The table lists this clonotype with a few counts. The chain recombines TRBV20-1 with TRBJ2-4; D is ambiguous. The CDR3 has 15 amino acids. V was trimmed by 3 bases and J by 3 bases, leaving 15 bases between them. In germline, CDR1 is DFQATT, CDR2 SNEGSKA (reference sequence). The CDR3 loop reads CSASSFRVGKNIQYF. CDR3 bases: TGCAGTGCTAGCTCTTTTAGGGTAGGCAAAAACATTCAGTACTTC.

This clonotype was seen more than once but under ten times. The rearrangement joins TRBV9 to TRBJ2-7; 7 bases fit TRBD2. CDR1 is SGDLS, CDR2 YYNGEE, per germline. Trimming at V came to 0 bases and at J to 3 bases, leaving 9 bases not matched to a gene. The CDR3 length is 16 residues. CDR3 DNA sequence: TGTGCCAGCAGCGTAGGGAGTTCGGGGGGAGTCTACGAGCAGTACTTC. Translating it yields CASSVGSSGGVYEQYF.

The CDR3, as DNA: TGTGCCACCAGCGGCCCACCGGGGGGGGCTATGGATACGCAGTATTTT. Translating gives CATSGPPGGAMDTQYF. This chain links TRBV15 with TRBJ2-3, with TRBD2 matching 8 bases. V lost 5 bases, J lost 6 bases, and 13 bases stayed unmatched. Germline CDR1 reads LNHNV; CDR2 reads YYDKDF (reference sequence). CDR3 length: 16 amino acids.

Here the CDR3 DNA reads TGTGCCAGCACCCTAGGGGAGGGTGCGCGGCATGAGCAGTTCTTC. Amino acids: CASTLGEGARHEQFF. The chain couples TRBV5-5 to TRBJ2-1, with 7 bases that match TRBD2. V gave up 6 bases and J gave up 8 bases; unmatched junction bases: 14. CDR1 and CDR2 (germline): SGHKS, YYEKEE (reference sequence). CDR3 length: 15 residues.

The rearrangement links TRBV6-1 to TRBJ1-4; TRBD1 matches 7 bases. The CDR3 runs 15 residues. V was clipped by 8 bases and J by 5 bases; unmatched bases: 11. Germline V lookup: CDR1 MNHNS, CDR2 SASEGT. The CDR3 here is CASRDSPRGNEKLFF. The CDR3 region has the DNA TGTGCCAGCCGGGACAGCCCGAGGGGGAATGAAAAACTGTTTTTT.

J is TRBJ2-1 and V is TRBV5-1; 12 bases line up with TRBD2. V shed 4 bases, J shed 8 bases, and the junction held 7 bases outside the gene matches. The CDR3 spans 15 residues. The germline CDR1 and CDR2 sequences are SGHRS and YFSETQ. The CDR3 reads CASSITSGRMDEQFF. The DNA for the CDR3 is TGCGCCAGCAGCATCACTAGCGGGAGGATGGATGAGCAGTTCTTC.

The rearrangement uses TRBV6-1 and TRBJ1-5, with D perhaps matching TRBD1 (5 bases). Germline V gene lookup returns CDR1 MNHNS and CDR2 SASEGT. The CDR3 extends over 15 amino acids. Deletions cut 7 bases from V and 6 bases from J, with 19 bases between. CDR3 residues: CASTPAKGTGQPQHF. Here the CDR3 DNA reads TGTGCCAGCACCCCCGCCAAGGGGACGGGTCAGCCCCAGCATTTT.

The chain links TRBV6-2 or TRBV6-3 to TRBJ1-1, with D perhaps matching TRBD1 (6 bases). Germline V gene sequence: CDR1 MNHEY, CDR2 SVGEGT. Deletions cut 0 bases from V and 0 bases from J, with 26 bases between. This CDR3 comprises 21 residues. In DNA form, the CDR3 reads TGTGCCAGCAGTTACTCAGGACAGTACCTCACCGTGTCCCTCATGAACACTGAAGCTTTCTTT. This encodes CASSYSGQYLTVSLMNTEAFF.

This rearrangement joins TRBV6-1 to TRBJ2-2; TRBD2 matches at 9 bases. CDR3 length equals 15 residues. V shed 7 bases, J shed 5 bases, and the junction held 8 bases outside the gene matches. The V gene's germline CDR1 is MNHNS and CDR2 SASEGT. The CDR3 region has the DNA TGTGCCAGCATCGATAGCGGGAGCGGGACCGGGGAGCTGTTTTTT. Its translation is CASIDSGSGTGELFF.